This entry concerns a single T cell receptor beta chain. Its specificity is not known. Trimming shortened V by 6 bases and J by 6 bases, and 20 bases separated the two germline ends. The germline gives CDR1 SQVTM, CDR2 ANQGSEA. CDR3 length equals 14 residues. The table came from immunoSEQ multiplex PCR; TCRdb's copy has only in-frame clones and leaves some out. The data contain approximately 60,000 clones, approximately 91% of them seen just once; the ten biggest clones take up about 1.7%. The data stem from a study of graft-versus-host responses after intestinal transplantation. Study in general: Recipients were all induced with anti-thymocyte globulin, then given tacrolimus and steroids for roughly three years. Whole-study results and caveats: Present in recipient marrow, GvH clones included some that appeared first in ileum or blood.

The specimen was unstimulated CD8+ T cells sorted from spleen or lymph node cells, collected before transplant. The origin of this receptor is a human donor who was the organ donor for an intestinal transplant. This chain connects TRBV29-1 to TRBJ1-1; D unclear. For the CDR3, the DNA is TGCAGCGTGCTGAGGCTCCGGAGTTCACCTGAAGCTTTCTTT. It specifies CSVLRLRSSPEAFF.